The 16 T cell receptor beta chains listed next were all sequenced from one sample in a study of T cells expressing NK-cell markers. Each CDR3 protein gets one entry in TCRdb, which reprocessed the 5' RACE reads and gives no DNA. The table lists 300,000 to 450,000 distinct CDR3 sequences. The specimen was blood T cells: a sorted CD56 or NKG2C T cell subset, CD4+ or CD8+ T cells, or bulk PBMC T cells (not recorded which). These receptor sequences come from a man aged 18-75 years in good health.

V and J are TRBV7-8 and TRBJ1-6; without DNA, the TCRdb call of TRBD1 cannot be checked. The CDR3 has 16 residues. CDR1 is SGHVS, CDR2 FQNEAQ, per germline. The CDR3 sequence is CASSLRGGQYNSPLHF.

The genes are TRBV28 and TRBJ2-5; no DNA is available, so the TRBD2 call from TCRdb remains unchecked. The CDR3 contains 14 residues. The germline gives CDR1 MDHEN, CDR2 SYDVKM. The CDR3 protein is CASSSSAPIETQYF. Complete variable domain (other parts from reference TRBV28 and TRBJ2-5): DVKVTQSSRYLVKRTGEKVFLECVQDMDHENMFWYRQDPGLGLRLIYFSYDVKMKEKGDIPEGYSVSREKKERFSLILESASTNQTSMYLCASSSSAPIETQYFGPGTRLLVL.

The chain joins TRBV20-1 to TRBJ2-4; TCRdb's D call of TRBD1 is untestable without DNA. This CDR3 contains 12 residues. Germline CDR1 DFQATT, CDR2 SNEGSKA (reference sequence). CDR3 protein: CSATQGLGLQYF.

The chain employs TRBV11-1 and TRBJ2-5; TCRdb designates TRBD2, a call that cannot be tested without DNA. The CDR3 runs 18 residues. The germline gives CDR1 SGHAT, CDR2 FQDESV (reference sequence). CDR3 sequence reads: CASSLFLGTSGYQETQYF.

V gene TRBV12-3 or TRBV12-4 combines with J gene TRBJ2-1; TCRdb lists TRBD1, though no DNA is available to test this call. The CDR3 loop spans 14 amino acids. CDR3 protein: CASSRGQLASEQFF.

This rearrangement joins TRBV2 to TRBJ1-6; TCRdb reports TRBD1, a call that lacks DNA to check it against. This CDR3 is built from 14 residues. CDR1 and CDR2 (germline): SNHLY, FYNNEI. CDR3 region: CASSGRTGGPPLHF.

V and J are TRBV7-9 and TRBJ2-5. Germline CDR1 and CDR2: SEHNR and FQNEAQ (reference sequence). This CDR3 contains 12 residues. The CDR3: CASSFRMETQYF.

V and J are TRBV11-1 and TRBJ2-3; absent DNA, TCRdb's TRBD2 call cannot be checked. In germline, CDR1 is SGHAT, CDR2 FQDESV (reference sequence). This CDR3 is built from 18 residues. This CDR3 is CASSFSPATTLVADTQYF.

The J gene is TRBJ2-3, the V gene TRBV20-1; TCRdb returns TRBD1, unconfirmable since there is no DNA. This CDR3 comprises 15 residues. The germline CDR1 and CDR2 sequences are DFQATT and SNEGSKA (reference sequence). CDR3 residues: CSAPWTGGNTDTQYF.

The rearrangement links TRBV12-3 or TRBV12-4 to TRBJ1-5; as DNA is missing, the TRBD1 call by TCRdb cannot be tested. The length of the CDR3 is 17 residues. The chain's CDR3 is CASSLYGTVYSNQPQHF.

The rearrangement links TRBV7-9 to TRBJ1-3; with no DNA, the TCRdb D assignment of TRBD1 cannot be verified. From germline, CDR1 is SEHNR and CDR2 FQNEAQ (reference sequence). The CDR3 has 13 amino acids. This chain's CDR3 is CASRPGSGNTIYF.

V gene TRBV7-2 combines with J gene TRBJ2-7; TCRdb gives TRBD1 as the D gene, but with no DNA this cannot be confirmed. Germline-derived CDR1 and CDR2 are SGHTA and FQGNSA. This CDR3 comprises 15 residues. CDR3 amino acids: CASSTYRTSSYEQYF.

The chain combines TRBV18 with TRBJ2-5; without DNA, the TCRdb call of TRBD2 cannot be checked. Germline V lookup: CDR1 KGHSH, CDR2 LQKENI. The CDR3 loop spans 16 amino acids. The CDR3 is CASSPLRTSGQETQYF.

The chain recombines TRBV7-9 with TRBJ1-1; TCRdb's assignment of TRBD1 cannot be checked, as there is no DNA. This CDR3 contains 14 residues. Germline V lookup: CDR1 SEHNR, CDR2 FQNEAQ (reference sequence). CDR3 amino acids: CASSFFVSGTEAFF.

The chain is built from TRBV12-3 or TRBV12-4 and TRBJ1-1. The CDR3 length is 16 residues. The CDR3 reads CASTEWGRFSDTEAFF.

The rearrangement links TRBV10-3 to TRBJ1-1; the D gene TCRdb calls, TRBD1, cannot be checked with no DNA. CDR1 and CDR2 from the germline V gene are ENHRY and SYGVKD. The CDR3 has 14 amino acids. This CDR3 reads CAIQAGGWNTEAFF.